Each of the 21 T cell receptor beta chains below was sequenced from the same sample in a study of response to subunit inactivated influenza vaccine. One entry per CDR3 protein, called by TCRdb with MiXCR from the RT-PCR reads. The table shows 800,000 or so distinct CDR3 sequences, with approximately 22% occurring only once. The sequencing used PBMCs from blood, collected 4 to 6 days after vaccination. All receptors derive from a man in his fifties or sixties who received an inactivated influenza vaccine.

This clonotype was seen a few times. This chain joins TRBV12-3 or TRBV12-4 and TRBJ1-3, with D possibly matching TRBD1 (5 bases). V shed 6 bases and J shed 0 bases, with 18 bases lying between them. This CDR3 is 17 amino acids long. The CDR3: CASRSLRRGGSGNTIYF. DNA of the CDR3: TGTGCCAGCAGATCTCTCCGACGGGGCGGCTCTGGAAACACCATATATTTT.

The chain links TRBV5-5 to TRBJ2-3, with D maybe TRBD2 (5 bases). Trimming removed 1 base from V and 2 bases from J, with 8 bases in between. Germline V gene data show CDR1 as SGHKS and CDR2 as YYEKEE (reference sequence). This CDR3 has 14 residues. CDR3 sequence (DNA): TGTGCCAGCAGCTTGAAGGAGGTCACAGATACGCAGTATTTT. Translating gives CASSLKEVTDTQYF.

The rearrangement links TRBV20-1 to TRBJ1-4; TRBD1 might be the D (5 bases). The V end was cut by 3 bases, the J end by 3 bases, with 11 bases between. This CDR3 is 14 amino acids long. Germline values: CDR1 DFQATT, CDR2 SNEGSKA (reference sequence). CDR3 coding DNA: TGCAGTGCTAGGGGGGGTCAGCCTAATGAAAAACTGTTTTTT. Translated: CSARGGQPNEKLFF.

The rearrangement joins TRBV10-3 to TRBJ2-6; D unresolved. The V end was cut by 0 bases, the J end by 0 bases, with 15 bases between. CDR1 is ENHRY, CDR2 SYGVKD, per germline. This CDR3 region has 19 residues. The CDR3: CAISESLTKPSSGANVLTF. The CDR3 DNA sequence: TGTGCCATCAGTGAGTCGTTGACGAAGCCCAGCTCTGGGGCCAACGTCCTGACTTTC.

This clonotype has more than one count but fewer than ten. The V gene is TRBV5-4, the J gene TRBJ2-3; 7 positions match TRBD2. Trimming at V came to 4 bases and at J to 7 bases, leaving 12 bases not matched to a gene. The CDR3 is 15 residues long. CDR1 and CDR2 (germline): SGHNT, YYREEE (reference sequence). The chain's CDR3 is CASSPDPAGKNTQYF. The CDR3 bases are TGTGCCAGCAGCCCGGACCCAGCGGGAAAAAATACGCAGTATTTT.

This clonotype showed up just a few times. The genes are TRBV10-3 and TRBJ2-2; 7 bases map to TRBD1. Germline V CDR1 and CDR2: ENHRY, SYGVKD. The CDR3 totals 15 residues. Trimming cost V 0 bases and J 5 bases; bases outside gene matches: 3. DNA of the CDR3: TGTGCCATCAGTGAGTCCACAGGGGATACCGGGGAGCTGTTTTTT. Its translation: CAISESTGDTGELFF.

Only a few counts were recorded for this clonotype. The CDR3 spells CSVGAQLGLALYNEQFF. CDR3 DNA: TGCAGCGTCGGCGCCCAACTCGGGTTAGCCCTATACAATGAGCAGTTCTTC. V gene TRBV29-1 combines with J gene TRBJ2-1; D gene uncertain. Germline assignment: CDR1 SQVTM and CDR2 ANQGSEA. The V end lost 6 bases, the J end lost 4 bases, and 25 bases lay between the germline ends. This CDR3 has 17 residues.

The chain employs TRBV4-1 and TRBJ2-3; D is tentatively TRBD1 or TRBD2 (5 bases each). The V and J ends lost 2 bases and 4 bases respectively, with 28 bases between them. This CDR3 is built from 20 residues. Germline CDR1 MGHRA, CDR2 YSYEKL. The CDR3 sequence is CASSQPYRKSQGVSADTQYF. CDR3 nucleotides: TGCGCCAGCAGCCAACCGTACCGGAAATCCCAGGGTGTTAGCGCAGATACGCAGTATTTT.

Only a few counts were recorded for this clonotype. The gene calls are TRBV28 and TRBJ2-7; D might be TRBD1 or TRBD2, each matching 5 bases. The CDR3 runs 15 residues. CDR1 is MDHEN, CDR2 SYDVKM, per germline. Trimming pared 3 bases from V and 3 bases from J, leaving 15 bases between. Here the CDR3 reads CASSLARGAYYEQYF. As DNA, the CDR3 is TGTGCCAGCAGTTTGGCCCGGGGCGCCTACTACGAGCAGTACTTC.

This clonotype was recorded once. V and J are TRBV7-2 and TRBJ2-5, with TRBD2 matching over 9 bases. This CDR3 comprises 15 residues. Germline V gives CDR1 SGHTA, CDR2 FQGNSA. The junction had 10 bases not matched to a gene; V was cut back by 4 bases and J by 7 bases. CDR3 DNA: TGTGCCAGCAGCTCCCAAGCGGGGGGAGACGCGACCCAGTACTTC. It yields the protein CASSSQAGGDATQYF.

The V gene is TRBV4-3, the J gene TRBJ2-3; weak D call: TRBD2 (7 bases). V dropped 2 bases and J dropped 2 bases, with 14 bases sitting between them. The CDR3 contains 16 residues. Germline V gene lookup returns CDR1 LGHNA and CDR2 YSLEER. CDR3 coding DNA: TGCGCCAGCAGCCAATCGAGGGGGGGTGACACAGATACGCAGTATTTT. Translation gives CASSQSRGGDTDTQYF.

This clonotype was observed a handful of times. The chain links TRBV5-8 to TRBJ2-7; D unresolved. Germline loops: CDR1 SGHTS, CDR2 YDEGEE. CDR3 length equals 12 residues. V was trimmed by 4 bases and J by 5 bases, leaving 10 bases between them. This chain's CDR3 is CASSPTRNEQYF. The CDR3, as DNA: TGTGCCAGCAGCCCTACAAGAAACGAGCAGTACTTC. Using reference TRBV5-8 and TRBJ2-7 for the parts outside the CDR3, the full variable domain is EAGVTQSPTHLIKTRGQQATLRCSPISGHTSVYWYQQALGLGLQFLLWYDEGEERNRGNFPPRFSGRQFPNYSSELNVNALELEDSALYLCASSPTRNEQYFGPGTRLTVT.

V is TRBV12-3 or TRBV12-4 and J is TRBJ1-1; D is undetermined. The CDR3 sequence is 13 residues long. Trimming pared 3 bases from V and 2 bases from J, leaving 7 bases between. The CDR3: CASSFEPNTEAFF. The CDR3 DNA follows: TGTGCCAGCAGTTTTGAACCCAACACTGAAGCTTTCTTT.

V and J are TRBV20-1 and TRBJ2-4; TRBD2 agrees at 10 bases. Germline lookup yields CDR1 DFQATT and CDR2 SNEGSKA (reference sequence). The CDR3 covers 17 residues. Trimming at V came to 3 bases and at J to 5 bases, leaving 13 bases not matched to a gene. CDR3 residues: CSARGGSGRALENIQYF. DNA of the CDR3: TGCAGTGCTAGGGGGGGGAGCGGGAGGGCCCTAGAAAACATTCAGTACTTC.

In its sample, this clonotype was seen many times. The chain couples TRBV20-1 to TRBJ2-5, with TRBD1 matching 9 bases. There are 15 residues in the CDR3. With V trimmed by 2 bases and J by 4 bases, 8 bases remained unmatched. The germline V gene has CDR1 DFQATT and CDR2 SNEGSKA (reference sequence). The CDR3 region has the DNA TGCAGTGCTAGACCCGTACAGGGGGCTCGAGAGACCCAGTACTTC. The encoded protein is CSARPVQGARETQYF.

This clonotype was detected only a few times. The rearrangement links TRBV20-1 to TRBJ2-5; 8 bases fit TRBD2. The CDR3 consists of 15 residues. Germline CDR1 reads DFQATT; CDR2 reads SNEGSKA (reference sequence). Trimming removed 2 bases from V and 2 bases from J; junction bases left unmatched: 7. This CDR3 reads CSARMPSGLQETQYF. CDR3 nucleotides: TGCAGTGCTAGAATGCCTAGCGGGTTACAAGAGACCCAGTACTTC.

The chain employs TRBV7-3 and TRBJ2-5, with 10 bases lining up with TRBD1. The CDR3 has 15 residues. Germline CDR1 reads SGHTA; CDR2 reads FQGTGA. After removal of 4 bases from V and 6 bases from J, the junction contained 8 bases not matched to a gene. The CDR3 protein is CASSSTADRGKTQYF. The CDR3 DNA is TGTGCCAGCAGCTCCACGGCGGACAGGGGGAAGACCCAGTACTTC.

The chain links TRBV19 to TRBJ1-2; no reliable D call. Germline-derived CDR1 and CDR2 are LNHDA and SQIVND (reference sequence). The CDR3 totals 13 residues. The germline V and J ends were trimmed by 7 bases and 4 bases, with 13 bases remaining between them. In DNA, the CDR3 is TGTGCCAGTACTACTCGGGAGGGCTATGGCTACACCTTC. Amino acids: CASTTREGYGYTF. The full variable domain, rest sourced from reference TRBV19 and TRBJ1-2, is DGGITQSPKYLFRKEGQNVTLSCEQNLNHDAMYWYRQDPGQGLRLIYYSQIVNDFQKGDIAEGYSVSREKKESFPLTVTSAQKNPTAFYLCASTTREGYGYTFGSGTRLTVV.

This clonotype has a handful of counts. The chain employs TRBV29-1 and TRBJ1-5, with TRBD1 as a possible D gene (5 bases). The CDR3 has 13 residues. Trimming left V 4 bases short and J 9 bases short, with 16 bases between. Germline V gene lookup returns CDR1 SQVTM and CDR2 ANQGSEA. The CDR3 nucleotides read TGCAGCGTTGCGGACACCCCCAATGGGCCCCAGCATTTT. Its protein is CSVADTPNGPQHF.

V is TRBV7-2 and J is TRBJ2-5; TRBD2 is a possible D gene (6 bases). This CDR3 spans 14 amino acids. Germline CDR1 and CDR2: SGHTA and FQGNSA. The V end was cut by 3 bases, the J end by 4 bases, with 12 bases between. The DNA of the CDR3 is TGTGCCAGCAGCTTGGCGGGACGGACAGAGACCCAGTACTTC. Translating gives CASSLAGRTETQYF.

This clonotype was observed a few times. The chain has TRBV6-4 and TRBJ2-2; D call uncertain. CDR1 is MRHNA and CDR2 is SNTAGT in the germline V gene. Deletions cut 0 bases from V and 6 bases from J, with 8 bases between. CDR3 length: 14 residues. Here the CDR3 reads CASSDSWLSGELFF. The DNA for the CDR3 is TGTGCCAGCAGTGACTCCTGGCTATCCGGGGAGCTGTTTTTT.